What follows is one TCR beta chain and its context. Its specific antigen is unknown. No clone much larger than this one lies a single base away; base qualities are absent. Patients with a history of autoimmune disease or receiving systemic immunosuppression were excluded from the trial. Peripheral blood for TCR sequencing was collected from all dose cohorts at baseline, on cycle 4 day 1, and on cycle 7 day 1. The samples were taken from a phase I, first-in-human, multicenter, open-label dose-escalation trial of ivuxolimab. Adults with locally advanced or metastatic melanoma, renal cell carcinoma, hepatocellular carcinoma or head and neck squamous cell carcinoma were enrolled in the trial. Before TCR sequencing, CD4+ T cells and CD8+ T cells from peripheral blood were sorted into separate populations. The sample belongs to a study of OX40 agonist ivuxolimab in advanced cancers. General notes on the study: Ivuxolimab was a fully human IgG2 agonistic monoclonal antibody targeting the costimulatory receptor OX40 (CD134). Prior anti-PD-1, anti-PD-L1 or anti-CTLA-4 therapy was permitted, and checkpoint inhibitors had been received by under 50% of dose-escalation patients. Partial responses occurred in three dose-escalation patients, of whom one had hepatocellular carcinoma and two had cutaneous melanoma. In the dose-escalation cohort, 75% to 90% of patients were male, and the mean age was 60 years with a range of roughly 20 to 80. Intravenous ivuxolimab was administered to patients every 2 weeks at six dose levels: 0.01, 0.1, 0.3, 1.5, 3 and 10 mg/kg. Peripheral TCRbeta sequencing aimed to test whether ivuxolimab altered TCR sequence diversity and caused clonal T-cell expansion. The monotherapy dose-escalation portion (N = 52 patients) of the phase I ivuxolimab trial is reported in the paper. Of the roughly 52 dose-escalation patients, hepatocellular carcinoma was present in approximately 20, melanoma in roughly 15, renal cell carcinoma in 9 and head and neck cancer in 9. What the work shows at the level of the full study, not this receptor alone: The antigen specificity of the clonally expanded peripheral T cells was not determined. On average, CD8+ T cells showed more expanded clones than CD4+ T cells after ivuxolimab. In partial responders in the 0.1-3.0 mg/kg groups, normalized peripheral clonal expansion was found to be among the lowest, especially among CD8+ T cells. Clonal expansion of both CD4+ and CD8+ blood T cells was observed from baseline to week 6 at doses 0.1 to 3.0 mg/kg. Low levels of normalized T-cell clonal expansion were also shown by some nonresponding patients.

From a lookup of the germline V gene (reference sequence), CDR1 and CDR2 are SEHNR and FQNEAQ. V sheds 3 bases and J sheds 3 bases, leaving 18 bases between their ends. From the cysteine up to the phenylalanine, the CDR3 has a length of 17 residues. The only DNA kept is the CDR3, 51 bases in frame from the first base. To sequence the TCRbeta CDR3 region, genomic DNA was isolated from the sorted cells. The immunoSEQ Assay was used for sequencing of TCRbeta CDR3 regions. Imported from immuneACCESS, the table was reduced by TCRdb to in-frame sequences with V and J called. These copies leave out some clones; in studies compared against another copy, an unresolved V gene accounts for under half, and the cause of the remainder is not known. The sample table records 99,000 or so clones; under 85% of these occur just once. The biggest ten clones account for around 5.5% of the sample.

The rearranged segments are TRBV7-9 and TRBJ2-1; a weak D assignment points to TRBD2 (5 bases agree). The sequencing here drew on CD4+ or CD8+ T cells sorted from blood, taken in a trial of the OX40 agonist ivuxolimab. This sequence originates from an adult with an advanced solid tumor such as melanoma, head and neck, liver or kidney cancer. The CDR3 in this case is CASSFSSGDYLYNEQFF. In nucleotides, the sequence is TGTGCCAGCAGCTTTTCATCAGGCGACTACCTCTACAATGAGCAGTTCTTC.